Listed below are T cell receptor beta chains from one sample, sequenced in a study of STAT5B mutations in CD4+ large granular lymphocyte leukemia. Clones were read by immunoSEQ multiplex PCR, and TCRdb kept only the in-frame ones, dropping some. The sample has roughly 40,000 clones; approximately 86% are singletons. Sequenced input: CD4+ T cells from blood buffy coats. These TCRs come from a human donor in good health. Both conserved end residues are part of each CDR3. D genes are given only for firm matches. Clone size appears in some rows only: once, few, many, or a class for an expanded clone.

v_call: TRBV7-2
d_call: TRBD2
clone_size: NA
j_call: TRBJ2-7
cdr3_nt: TGTGCCAGCAGGCAGGGACTAGCGGGAGTCTACGAGCAGTACTTC
cdr3_aa: CASRQGLAGVYEQYF

v_call: TRBV5-4
d_call: TRBD2
clone_size: NA
j_call: TRBJ2-1
cdr3_nt: TGTGCCAGCAGTACCGGGACTAGCGGGATGAGCTCCTACAATGAGCAGTTCTTC
cdr3_aa: CASSTGTSGMSSYNEQFF

v_call: TRBV9
d_call: TRBD2
clone_size: once
j_call: TRBJ2-1
cdr3_nt: TGTGCCAGCAGCGTAGGGCCTAGCGGGACTTACAATGAGCAGTTCTTC
cdr3_aa: CASSVGPSGTYNEQFF

v_call: TRBV2
d_call: TRBD2
clone_size: NA
j_call: TRBJ2-7
cdr3_nt: TGTGCCAGCAGTGAACCAGCGGGAGTGGAGAACGAGCAGTACTTC
cdr3_aa: CASSEPAGVENEQYF

v_call: TRBV5-5
d_call: NA
clone_size: once
j_call: TRBJ2-3
cdr3_nt: TGTGCCAGCAGCTTGGGTCTCCTAGGGGGCACAGATACGCAGTATTTT
cdr3_aa: CASSLGLLGGTDTQYF

v_call: TRBV7-8
d_call: NA
clone_size: NA
j_call: TRBJ2-3
cdr3_nt: TGTGCCAGCAGCTTAGCGAACAGAAACCTACCCAGCACAGATACGCAGTATTTT
cdr3_aa: CASSLANRNLPSTDTQYF

v_call: TRBV7-2
d_call: NA
clone_size: NA
j_call: TRBJ2-1
cdr3_nt: TGTGCCAGCAGCCTTGCCCTTGCCGAGCAGTTCTTC
cdr3_aa: CASSLALAEQFF

v_call: TRBV4-2
d_call: TRBD1
clone_size: NA
j_call: TRBJ1-2
cdr3_nt: TGTGCCAGCAGCCTACATTACAGGGGGCGCGACTATGGCTACACCTTC
cdr3_aa: CASSLHYRGRDYGYTF

v_call: TRBV7-3
d_call: TRBD1
clone_size: NA
j_call: TRBJ1-2
cdr3_nt: TGTGCCAGCAGCTTAGGGGCCGGGACAGGGAGCGGCTACACCTTC
cdr3_aa: CASSLGAGTGSGYTF

v_call: TRBV25-1
d_call: TRBD2
clone_size: NA
j_call: TRBJ2-7
cdr3_nt: TGTGCCAGCAGCGAAATCTTACCCCCGGGACTAGCGGTCTACGAGCAGTACTTC
cdr3_aa: CASSEILPPGLAVYEQYF

v_call: TRBV18
d_call: NA
clone_size: NA
j_call: TRBJ2-5
cdr3_nt: TGTGCCAGCTCAGGGGCGGAGACCCAGTACTTC
cdr3_aa: CASSGAETQYF

v_call: TRBV4-2
d_call: TRBD2
clone_size: NA
j_call: TRBJ2-1
cdr3_nt: TGTGCCAGCAGCCAAGATGCGGCTAGCGGGGCATACAATGAGCAGTTCTTC
cdr3_aa: CASSQDAASGAYNEQFF

v_call: TRBV19
d_call: TRBD1
clone_size: once
j_call: TRBJ2-7
cdr3_nt: TGTGCCAGTAGTATTTCGGGGACAGGCACCTACGAGCAGTACTTC
cdr3_aa: CASSISGTGTYEQYF

v_call: TRBV7-9
d_call: TRBD1
clone_size: NA
j_call: TRBJ1-3
cdr3_nt: TGTGCCAGCAGCTCCGGGACAGTTTCTGGAAACACCATATATTTT
cdr3_aa: CASSSGTVSGNTIYF

v_call: TRBV9
d_call: TRBD1
clone_size: NA
j_call: TRBJ2-1
cdr3_nt: TGTGCCAGCAGCACCGACAGGGCCACCTACAATGAGCAGTTCTTC
cdr3_aa: CASSTDRATYNEQFF

v_call: TRBV30
d_call: TRBD2
clone_size: NA
j_call: TRBJ2-1
cdr3_nt: TGTGCCTGGGGGGGAACTAGGACTAGCGGGAGGTATAATGAGCAGTTCTTC
cdr3_aa: CAWGGTRTSGRYNEQFF

v_call: TRBV6-1
d_call: TRBD1
clone_size: once
j_call: TRBJ1-4
cdr3_nt: TGTGCCAGCAGTGAGAACGTTGGACAGGGCGATGAAAAACTGTTTTTT
cdr3_aa: CASSENVGQGDEKLFF

v_call: TRBV28
d_call: NA
clone_size: NA
j_call: TRBJ2-3
cdr3_nt: TGTGCCAGCAGTTTATCAGGGTTGGCGACGACAGATACGCAGTATTTT
cdr3_aa: CASSLSGLATTDTQYF

v_call: TRBV7-9
d_call: TRBD1
clone_size: once
j_call: TRBJ2-2
cdr3_nt: TGTGCCAGCAGGCCCCGATCCGGGACAGCAAACACCGGGGAGCTGTTTTTT
cdr3_aa: CASRPRSGTANTGELFF